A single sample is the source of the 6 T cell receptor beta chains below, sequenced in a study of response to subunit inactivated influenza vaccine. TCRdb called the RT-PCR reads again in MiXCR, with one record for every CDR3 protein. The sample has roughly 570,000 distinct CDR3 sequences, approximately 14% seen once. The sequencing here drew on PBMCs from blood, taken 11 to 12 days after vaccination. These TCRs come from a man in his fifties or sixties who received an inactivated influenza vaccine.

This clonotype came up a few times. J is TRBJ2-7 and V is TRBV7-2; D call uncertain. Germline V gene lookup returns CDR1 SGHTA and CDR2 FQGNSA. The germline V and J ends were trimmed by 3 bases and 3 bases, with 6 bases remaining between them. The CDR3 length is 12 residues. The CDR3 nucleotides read TGTGCCAGCAGCTTTAATCTCTACGAGCAGTACTTC. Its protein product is CASSFNLYEQYF.

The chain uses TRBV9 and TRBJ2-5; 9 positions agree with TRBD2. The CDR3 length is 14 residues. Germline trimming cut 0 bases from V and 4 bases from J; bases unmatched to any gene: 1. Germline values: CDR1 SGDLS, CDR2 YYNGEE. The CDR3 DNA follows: TGTGCCAGCAGCGTAGCGACTAGCGGAGAGACCCAGTACTTC. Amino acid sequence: CASSVATSGETQYF.

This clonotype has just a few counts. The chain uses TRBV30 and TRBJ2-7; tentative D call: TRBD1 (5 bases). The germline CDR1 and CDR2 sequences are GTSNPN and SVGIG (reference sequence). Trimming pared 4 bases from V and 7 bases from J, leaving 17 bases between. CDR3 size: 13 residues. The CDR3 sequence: CAWTRVGAWEQYF. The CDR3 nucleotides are TGTGCCTGGACCCGAGTAGGGGCGTGGGAGCAGTACTTC.

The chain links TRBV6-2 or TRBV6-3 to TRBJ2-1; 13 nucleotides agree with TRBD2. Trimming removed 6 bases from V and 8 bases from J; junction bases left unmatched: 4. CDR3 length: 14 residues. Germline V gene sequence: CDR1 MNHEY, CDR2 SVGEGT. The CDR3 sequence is CASRLAGGPHEQFF. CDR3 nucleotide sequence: TGTGCCAGCAGACTAGCGGGGGGGCCACATGAGCAGTTCTTC.

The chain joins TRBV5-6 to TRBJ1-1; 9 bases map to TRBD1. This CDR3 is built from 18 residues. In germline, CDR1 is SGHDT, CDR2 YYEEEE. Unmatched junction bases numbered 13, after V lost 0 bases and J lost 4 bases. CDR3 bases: TGTGCCAGCAGCTTGGCGTTACCGGGACAGGGTTTCGGCACTGAAGCTTTCTTT. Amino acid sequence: CASSLALPGQGFGTEAFF.

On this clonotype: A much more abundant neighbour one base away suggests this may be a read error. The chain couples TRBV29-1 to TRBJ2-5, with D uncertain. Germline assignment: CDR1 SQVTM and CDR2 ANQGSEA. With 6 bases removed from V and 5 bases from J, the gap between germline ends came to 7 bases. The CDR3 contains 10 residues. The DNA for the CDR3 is TGCAGCGTGGGCGACGAGACCCAGTACTTC. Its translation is CSVGDETQYF.